These T cell receptor beta chains were read from a single sample in a study of T-cell memory formation after mild COVID-19. TCRdb re-called the 5' RACE reads with MiXCR, one entry per CDR3 protein. Among around 440,000 distinct CDR3 sequences, 15% to 20% were seen once, and the ten largest hold approximately 13%. Sample: PBMCs or a T cell subset sorted from them (not recorded which). These receptors came from an adult woman who had mild COVID-19 (a few samples of this study predate the infection). Cell type and time point are not known. The CDR3 runs from the conserved cysteine through the conserved F or W. A D gene is named only where the DNA matches it firmly. Size is omitted from some rows. Given values are once, few, many or a class for expanded clones.

v_gene: TRBV4-2
abundance: .
j_gene: TRBJ1-2
d_gene: .
CDR3nt: TGTGCCAGCAGCCAAGATTCCGACTATGGCTACACCTTC
CDR3aa: CASSQDSDYGYTF

v_gene: TRBV27
abundance: .
j_gene: TRBJ1-5
d_gene: TRBD1
CDR3nt: TGTGCCAGCAGTTTAAGTTCGACAGGGGGCCGGCCCCAGCATTTT
CDR3aa: CASSLSSTGGRPQHF

v_gene: TRBV19
abundance: .
j_gene: TRBJ1-5
d_gene: .
CDR3nt: TGTGCCGGCGGAGCACCCGGTTATAGCAATCAGCCCCAGCATTTT
CDR3aa: CAGGAPGYSNQPQHF

v_gene: TRBV7-9
abundance: .
j_gene: TRBJ2-3
d_gene: .
CDR3nt: TGTGCCAGCAGCTTTCGGAGCGGAGGCACAGATACGCAGTATTTT
CDR3aa: CASSFRSGGTDTQYF

v_gene: TRBV18
abundance: .
j_gene: TRBJ2-7
d_gene: TRBD1
CDR3nt: TGTGCCAGCTCACCAACCCCCCAGGGACAGGGGAGTCCCTACGAGCAGTACTTC
CDR3aa: CASSPTPQGQGSPYEQYF

v_gene: TRBV12-3/TRBV12-4
abundance: .
j_gene: TRBJ1-5
d_gene: TRBD1
CDR3nt: TGTGCCAGCAGTTATGAAGGGGGCTGGGGCAATCAGCCCCAGCATTTT
CDR3aa: CASSYEGGWGNQPQHF

v_gene: TRBV7-9
abundance: .
j_gene: TRBJ2-2
d_gene: .
CDR3nt: TGTGCCAGCAGCTTAGTCGGGGGGCTGGCGAACACCGGGGAGCTGTTTTTT
CDR3aa: CASSLVGGLANTGELFF

v_gene: TRBV12-3/TRBV12-4
abundance: .
j_gene: TRBJ1-1
d_gene: .
CDR3nt: TGTGCCAGCAGTAGCACAGGGATGACTGAAGCTTTCTTT
CDR3aa: CASSSTGMTEAFF

v_gene: TRBV20-1
abundance: .
j_gene: TRBJ2-2
d_gene: TRBD1
CDR3nt: TGCAGTGCGCAGGGGGCAGCGAACACCGGGGAGCTGTTTTTT
CDR3aa: CSAQGAANTGELFF

v_gene: TRBV15
abundance: few
j_gene: TRBJ1-6
d_gene: TRBD1
CDR3nt: TGTGCCACCAGCGGGGGGGACAGTCGATCGACACCCCTCCACTTT
CDR3aa: CATSGGDSRSTPLHF